This T cell receptor (beta chain) is from a study of OX40 agonist ivuxolimab in advanced cancers. Concerning this clone itself: As yet, its antigen is unknown.

CDR3 length: 14 amino acids. Germline V CDR1 and CDR2: SNHLY, FYNNEI. V shed 1 base and J shed 4 bases, with 10 bases lying between them. Whole-study results and caveats: Among the nonresponders, some also had low normalized T-cell clonal expansion.

Generated by immunoSEQ multiplex PCR, the TCRdb table keeps only in-frame clones and is missing some. This sample has about 80,000 clones, with almost 85% found just once. The specimen comprised CD4+ or CD8+ T cells sorted from blood, sampled in a trial of the OX40 agonist ivuxolimab. The V call is TRBV2, the J call TRBJ1-2, with TRBD1 as a possible D gene (5 bases). The TCR comes from an adult with an advanced solid tumor such as melanoma, head and neck, liver or kidney cancer. CDR3 protein: CASSEVQAFYGYTF. In DNA form, the CDR3 reads TGTGCCAGCAGTGAAGTACAGGCGTTCTATGGCTACACCTTC.